This T cell receptor beta chain was identified in a study of cytomegalovirus exposure and HLA in healthy donors. Study conclusions and caveats: Researchers catalogued some 160 TCR beta chains as cytomegalovirus-associated.

The CDR3 runs to 13 residues. Germline V gene data show CDR1 as SGHNT and CDR2 as YYREEE (reference sequence). Between the trimmed V and J ends, which lost 3 bases and 3 bases, there was a span of 9 bases. Data came from immunoSEQ multiplex PCR; TCRdb stores just in-frame clones and leaves some out. The table has some 140,000 clones, 70% to 90% seen once. As concerns this clone: Its antigen is unknown.

Sequencing input: PBMCs. This chain joins TRBV5-4 and TRBJ1-1; D might be TRBD1 (6 bases). The receptor was isolated from a human donor in good health. CDR3: CASSWGLDTEAFF. The CDR3 bases are TGTGCCAGCAGCTGGGGGCTGGACACTGAAGCTTTCTTT.